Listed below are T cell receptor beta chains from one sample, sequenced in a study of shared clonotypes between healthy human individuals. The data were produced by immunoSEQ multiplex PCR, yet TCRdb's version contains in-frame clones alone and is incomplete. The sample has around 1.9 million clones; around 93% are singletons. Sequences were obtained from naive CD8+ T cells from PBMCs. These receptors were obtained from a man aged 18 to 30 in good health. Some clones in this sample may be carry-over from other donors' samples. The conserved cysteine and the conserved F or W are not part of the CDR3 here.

CDR3: ASSPDARNTEAF; J: TRBJ1-1; V: TRBV5-8
CDR3: ASSTDRDPGGYGYT; J: TRBJ1-2; V: TRBV19
CDR3: ASSLSSGRVYNEQF; J: TRBJ2-1; V: TRBV27
CDR3: ASSYPGNTEAF; J: TRBJ1-1; V: TRBV28
CDR3: ATSGSLSYEQY; J: TRBJ2-7; V: TRBV10-3
CDR3: ASSYSSQGAGEQY; J: TRBJ2-7; V: TRBV6-5
CDR3: ASSLIGGANEQY; J: TRBJ2-7; V: TRBV27
CDR3: ASSTSNTEAF; J: TRBJ1-1; V: TRBV7-9
CDR3: ASSEWGGSRSNQPQH; J: TRBJ1-5; V: TRBV6-1
CDR3: ASSLAAYEQY; J: TRBJ2-7; V: TRBV28
CDR3: ASSFVNLHQETQY; J: TRBJ2-5; V: TRBV27
CDR3: ASSLAPGVAYEQY; J: TRBJ2-7; V: TRBV7-8
CDR3: ASSISGSSYNEQF; J: TRBJ2-1; V: TRBV19
CDR3: ASPAGAGNTIY; J: TRBJ1-3; V: TRBV7-9
CDR3: ASSPPISYEQY; J: TRBJ2-7; V: TRBV18
CDR3: SATVPGVLYYEQY; J: TRBJ2-7; V: TRBV29-1
CDR3: ASSQESRTDTQY; J: TRBJ2-3; V: TRBV4-1
CDR3: ASSEREGHEQY; J: TRBJ2-7; V: TRBV10-2
CDR3: ASSPGQGVYEQY; J: TRBJ2-7; V: TRBV4-1
CDR3: ASAGLSLLVPQH; J: TRBJ1-5; V: TRBV19
CDR3: ASSQLAGVAYNEQF; J: TRBJ2-1; V: TRBV4-1
CDR3: ASSPREGPYEQY; J: TRBJ2-7; V: TRBV27
CDR3: ASSLAGAGALAQY; J: TRBJ2-5; V: TRBV5-6
CDR3: ASSPLPYTDTQY; J: TRBJ2-3; V: TRBV7-9
CDR3: ATSRARQGNHGYT; J: TRBJ1-2; V: TRBV15
CDR3: ASSLVLAAGYT; J: TRBJ1-2; V: TRBV5-6
CDR3: ASSSPPLGRGANVLT; J: TRBJ2-6; V: TRBV19
CDR3: ASKVAAGELF; J: TRBJ2-2; V: TRBV19
CDR3: ASSPWAQSRGTEAF; J: TRBJ1-1; V: TRBV25-1
CDR3: ASRDIPYNEQF; J: TRBJ2-1; V: TRBV27
CDR3: ASSDTLAGFSYNEQF; J: TRBJ2-1; V: TRBV2
CDR3: ASSLAPGGRNTEAF; J: TRBJ1-1; V: TRBV7-9
CDR3: ASSFKGDPYEQY; J: TRBJ2-7; V: TRBV5-6
CDR3: ASSPRGRLATEQF; J: TRBJ2-1; V: TRBV6-5
CDR3: ASSLGLAGPYEQY; J: TRBJ2-7; V: TRBV4-1
CDR3: ASSPGRREAQETQY; J: TRBJ2-5; V: TRBV7-9
CDR3: SAPVRGPEAF; J: TRBJ1-1; V: TRBV29-1
CDR3: ASSSLDSNQPQH; J: TRBJ1-5; V: TRBV27
CDR3: AWSVLPSYEQY; J: TRBJ2-7; V: TRBV30
CDR3: ATSTGTGDYEQY; J: TRBJ2-7; V: TRBV15
CDR3: ASSLLDQRDEQF; J: TRBJ2-1; V: TRBV7-3
CDR3: ASLPEGENTIY; J: TRBJ1-3; V: TRBV2
CDR3: ASSYTQEQF; J: TRBJ2-1; V: TRBV11-1
CDR3: AISATGDTGTVYEQY; J: TRBJ2-7; V: TRBV10-3
CDR3: ASSVPGSSLYTQY; J: TRBJ2-3; V: TRBV28
CDR3: ASRLDADARPQH; J: TRBJ1-5; V: TRBV28